This T cell receptor (beta chain) appears in the sequencing data of a study of control samples from healthy donors and cancer patients. From germline, CDR1 is SGHVS and CDR2 FQNEAQ. This CDR3 spans 13 amino acids. V shed 5 bases, J shed 8 bases, and the junction held 3 bases outside the gene matches. Measured with immunoSEQ multiplex PCR; TCRdb has only the in-frame clones, and not every one. The table lists about 180,000 clones, roughly nine tenths of them singletons. The sequence came from a young man in good health. This chain uses TRBV7-8 with TRBJ2-1; 10 nucleotides agree with TRBD1. The sequencing input was blood. CDR3 residues: CASSRDRGHEQFF. The CDR3 DNA reads TGTGCCAGCAGCCGGGACAGGGGCCATGAGCAGTTCTTC.